Included here is one T cell receptor beta chain sequence, with context. In the original processing: For nucleated cells, counts were estimated from reference gene primer amplification. TCRdb keeps only in-frame clones here, not all; method: immunoSEQ multiplex PCR. For V, J and clone size, that table is used; D and trimming come from the DNA. Among tens of thousands of clones listed, around 93% were seen once. Trimming at V came to 7 bases and at J to 9 bases, leaving 9 bases not matched to a gene. This CDR3 is built from 14 residues. CDR1 is MNHNY, CDR2 SVGAGI, per germline (reference sequence). The source of the sample is a study of blood T cell repertoires in COVID-19. The overall study: PBMCs, B-cell-depleted T cells, or T cells were the source of the cDNA or gDNA that made up the material.

The sequence derives from a man aged 45-65 years with acute or convalescent COVID-19. Sequenced: peripheral blood. The chain employs TRBV6-6 and TRBJ1-6; TRBD1 aligns across 7 bases. The CDR3 coding sequence is TGTGCCAGCACCACCGGGACAGTGGGTTCACCCCTCCACTTT. Amino acids: CASTTGTVGSPLHF.